The clone carrying this T cell receptor (beta chain) was detected only a few times. Its antigen is not identified. Profiling relied on immunoSEQ multiplex PCR, and the TCRdb table lists in-frame clones only, not all of them. The sample carries 130,000 to 150,000 clones, around 90% recorded once. Germline V CDR1 and CDR2: SNHLY, FYNNEI. J was trimmed by 4 bases and V by 0 bases; bases with no gene match: 5. CDR3 size: 15 residues. This sample stems from a study of graft-versus-host responses after intestinal transplantation. Overall study: As for transplant type, recipients had multivisceral, liver-intestinal, or isolated intestinal grafts. Each recipient received anti-thymocyte globulin induction, then tacrolimus and steroids for around 3 years.

Notes on the study in general: The study found high graft-versus-host to host-versus-graft clonal ratios in allografts of patients with graft-donor T cell macrochimerism. The marrow of recipients harbored GvH clones, and ileum or blood showed some of them first.

This clonotype originated in a human donor who received an intestinal transplant. The source was unstimulated CD4+ T cells sorted from spleen or lymph node cells, collected before intestinal transplant. The chain couples TRBV2 to TRBJ2-5; 7 nucleotides align to TRBD2. The CDR3 sequence: CASSEAGGARETQYF. The CDR3 bases are TGTGCCAGCAGTGAAGCGGGAGGGGCCCGAGAGACCCAGTACTTC.